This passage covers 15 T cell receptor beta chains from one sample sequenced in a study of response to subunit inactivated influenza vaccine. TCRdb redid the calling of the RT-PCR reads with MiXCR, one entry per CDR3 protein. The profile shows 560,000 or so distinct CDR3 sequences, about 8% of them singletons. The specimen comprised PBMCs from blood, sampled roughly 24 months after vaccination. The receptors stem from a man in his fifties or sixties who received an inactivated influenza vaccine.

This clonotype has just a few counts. CDR3 in amino acids: CSATTSGGPYEQYF. As DNA, the CDR3 is TGCAGCGCCACGACTAGCGGGGGGCCCTACGAGCAGTACTTC. The chain uses TRBV29-1 and TRBJ2-7; 13 bases match TRBD2. The CDR3 is 14 amino acids. Germline V gene lookup returns CDR1 SQVTM and CDR2 ANQGSEA. V lost 7 bases to trimming and J lost 2 bases; unmatched junction nucleotides: 5.

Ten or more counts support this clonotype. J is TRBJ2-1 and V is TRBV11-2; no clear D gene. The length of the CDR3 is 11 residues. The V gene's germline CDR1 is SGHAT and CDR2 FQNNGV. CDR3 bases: TGTGCTGGCTCGTTGGGTAATGAGCAGTTCTTC. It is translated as CAGSLGNEQFF. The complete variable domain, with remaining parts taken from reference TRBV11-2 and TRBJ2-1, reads EAGVAQSPRYKIIEKRQSVAFWCNPISGHATLYWYQQILGQGPKLLIQFQNNGVVDDSQLPKDRFSAERLKGVDSTLKIQPAKLEDSAVYLCAGSLGNEQFFGPGTRLTVL.

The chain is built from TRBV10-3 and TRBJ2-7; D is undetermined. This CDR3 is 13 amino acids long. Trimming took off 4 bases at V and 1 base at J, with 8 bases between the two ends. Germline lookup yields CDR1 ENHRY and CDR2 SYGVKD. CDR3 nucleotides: TGTGCCATCAGTGTGGCCAGTTCCTACGAGCAGTACTTC. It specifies CAISVASSYEQYF.

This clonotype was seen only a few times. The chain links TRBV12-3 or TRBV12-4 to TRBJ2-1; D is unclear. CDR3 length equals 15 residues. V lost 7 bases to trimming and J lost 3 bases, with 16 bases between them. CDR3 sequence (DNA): TGTGCCAGCATTCCTGGTCGGGTAGGCTACAATGAGCAGTTCTTC. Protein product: CASIPGRVGYNEQFF.

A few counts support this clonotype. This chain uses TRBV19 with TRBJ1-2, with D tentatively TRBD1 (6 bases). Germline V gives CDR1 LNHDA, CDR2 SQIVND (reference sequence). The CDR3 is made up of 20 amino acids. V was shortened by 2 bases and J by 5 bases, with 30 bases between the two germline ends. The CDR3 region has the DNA TGTGCCAGTAGTATAATTGCGCGGGGGCGCCCGGGAAAACGCTGGTATGGCTACACCTTC. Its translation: CASSIIARGRPGKRWYGYTF.

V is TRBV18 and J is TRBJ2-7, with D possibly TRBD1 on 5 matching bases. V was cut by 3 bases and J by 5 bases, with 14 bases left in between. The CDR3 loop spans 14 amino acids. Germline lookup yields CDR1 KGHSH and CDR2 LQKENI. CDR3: CASSPVQGSHEQYF. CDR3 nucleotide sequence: TGTGCCAGCTCACCCGTGCAGGGTAGCCACGAGCAGTACTTC.

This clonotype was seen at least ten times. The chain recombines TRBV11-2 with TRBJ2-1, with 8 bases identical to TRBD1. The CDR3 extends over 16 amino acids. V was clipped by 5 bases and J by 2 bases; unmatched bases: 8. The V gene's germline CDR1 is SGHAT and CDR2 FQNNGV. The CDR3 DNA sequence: TGTGCCAGCAGCCCCCGGACAGGGTCAACCTACAATGAGCAGTTCTTC. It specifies CASSPRTGSTYNEQFF.

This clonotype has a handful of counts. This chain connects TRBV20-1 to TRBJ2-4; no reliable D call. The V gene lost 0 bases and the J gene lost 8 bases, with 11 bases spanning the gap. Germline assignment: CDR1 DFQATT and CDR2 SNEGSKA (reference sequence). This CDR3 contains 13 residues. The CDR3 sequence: CSARDPPEDIQYF. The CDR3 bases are TGCAGTGCTAGAGATCCCCCAGAAGACATTCAGTACTTC.

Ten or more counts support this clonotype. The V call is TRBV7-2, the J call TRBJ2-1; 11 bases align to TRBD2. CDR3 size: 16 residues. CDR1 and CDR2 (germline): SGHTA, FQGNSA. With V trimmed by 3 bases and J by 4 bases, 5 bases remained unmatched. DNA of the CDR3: TGTGCCAGCAGCTTCACCGGGACTAGCGGATACAATGAGCAGTTCTTC. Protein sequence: CASSFTGTSGYNEQFF. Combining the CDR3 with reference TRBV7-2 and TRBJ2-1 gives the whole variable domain GAGVSQSPSNKVTEKGKDVELRCDPISGHTALYWYRQSLGQGLEFLIYFQGNSAPDKSGLPSDRFSAERTGGSVSTLTIQRTQQEDSAVYLCASSFTGTSGYNEQFFGPGTRLTVL.

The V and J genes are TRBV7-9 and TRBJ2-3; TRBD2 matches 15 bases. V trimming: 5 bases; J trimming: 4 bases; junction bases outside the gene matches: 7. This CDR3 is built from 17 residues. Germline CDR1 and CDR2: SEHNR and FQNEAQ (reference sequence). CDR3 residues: CASSPPGLAGGPDTQYF. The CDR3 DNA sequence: TGTGCCAGCAGCCCACCAGGACTAGCGGGGGGGCCAGATACGCAGTATTTT.

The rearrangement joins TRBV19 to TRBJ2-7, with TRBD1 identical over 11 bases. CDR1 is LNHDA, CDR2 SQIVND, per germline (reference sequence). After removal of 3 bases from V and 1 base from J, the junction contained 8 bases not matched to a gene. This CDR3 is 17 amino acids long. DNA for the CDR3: TGTGCCAGTAGTATGCCCCAGGGACAGGGGGATTCCTACGAGCAGTACTTC. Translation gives CASSMPQGQGDSYEQYF. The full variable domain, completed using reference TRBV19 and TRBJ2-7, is DGGITQSPKYLFRKEGQNVTLSCEQNLNHDAMYWYRQDPGQGLRLIYYSQIVNDFQKGDIAEGYSVSREKKESFPLTVTSAQKNPTAFYLCASSMPQGQGDSYEQYFGPGTRLTVT.

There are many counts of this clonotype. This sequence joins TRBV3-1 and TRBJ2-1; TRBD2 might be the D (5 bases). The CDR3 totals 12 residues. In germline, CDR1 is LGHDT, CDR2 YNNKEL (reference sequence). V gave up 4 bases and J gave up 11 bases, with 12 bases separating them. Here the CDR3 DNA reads TGTGCCAGCAGCCCCCAACGGGGAAAGCAGTTCTTC. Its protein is CASSPQRGKQFF.

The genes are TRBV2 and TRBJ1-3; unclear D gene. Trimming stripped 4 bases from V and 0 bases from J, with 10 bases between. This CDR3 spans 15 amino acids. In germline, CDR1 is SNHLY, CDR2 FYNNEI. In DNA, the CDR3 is TGTGCCAGCAGTGCGGACTCGGTCTCTGGAAACACCATATATTTT. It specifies CASSADSVSGNTIYF.

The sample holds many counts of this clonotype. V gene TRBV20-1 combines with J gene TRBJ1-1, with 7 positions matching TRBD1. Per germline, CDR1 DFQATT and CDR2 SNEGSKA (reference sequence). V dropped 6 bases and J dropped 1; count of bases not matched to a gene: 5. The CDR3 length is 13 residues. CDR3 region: CSARRGANTEAFF. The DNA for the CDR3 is TGCAGTGCCCGCAGGGGGGCGAACACTGAAGCTTTCTTT.

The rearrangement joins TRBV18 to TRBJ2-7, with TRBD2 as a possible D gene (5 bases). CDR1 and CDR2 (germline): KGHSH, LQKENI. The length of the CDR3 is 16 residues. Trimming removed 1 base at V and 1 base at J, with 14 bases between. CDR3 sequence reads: CASSPLGGTASYEQYF. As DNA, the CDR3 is TGTGCCAGCTCACCACTAGGAGGAACAGCTTCCTACGAGCAGTACTTC.